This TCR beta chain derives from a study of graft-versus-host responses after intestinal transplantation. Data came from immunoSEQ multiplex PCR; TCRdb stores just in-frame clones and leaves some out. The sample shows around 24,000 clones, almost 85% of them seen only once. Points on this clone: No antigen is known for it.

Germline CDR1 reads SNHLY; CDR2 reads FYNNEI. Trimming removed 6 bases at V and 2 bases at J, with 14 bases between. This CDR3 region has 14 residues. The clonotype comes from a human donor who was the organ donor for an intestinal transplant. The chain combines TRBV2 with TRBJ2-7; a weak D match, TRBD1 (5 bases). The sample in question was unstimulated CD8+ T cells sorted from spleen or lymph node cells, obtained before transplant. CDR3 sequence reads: CASRAPQETYEQYF. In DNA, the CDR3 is TGTGCCAGCAGGGCTCCACAGGAAACCTACGAGCAGTACTTC.